The present T cell receptor beta chain was sequenced within a study of T-cell memory formation after mild COVID-19. TCRdb reprocessed the 5' RACE reads via MiXCR and lists one record per CDR3 protein. The table records 250,000 or so distinct CDR3 sequences, approximately 10% of them present only once. This TCR derives from a man between 18 and 35 years old who had mild COVID-19 (a few samples of this study predate the infection). Cell type and time point are not known. The sequenced sample consisted of PBMCs or a T cell subset sorted from them (not recorded which).

CDR3 region: CASSLAGHKQETQYF. CDR3 sequence (DNA): TGTGCCAGCAGCTTAGCGGGACACAAACAAGAGACCCAGTACTTC. This sequence joins TRBV7-6 and TRBJ2-5, with D possibly matching TRBD1 (6 bases). The V end was cut by 0 bases, the J end by 2 bases, with 10 bases between. This CDR3 comprises 15 residues. Germline CDR1 reads SGHVS; CDR2 reads FNYEAQ.